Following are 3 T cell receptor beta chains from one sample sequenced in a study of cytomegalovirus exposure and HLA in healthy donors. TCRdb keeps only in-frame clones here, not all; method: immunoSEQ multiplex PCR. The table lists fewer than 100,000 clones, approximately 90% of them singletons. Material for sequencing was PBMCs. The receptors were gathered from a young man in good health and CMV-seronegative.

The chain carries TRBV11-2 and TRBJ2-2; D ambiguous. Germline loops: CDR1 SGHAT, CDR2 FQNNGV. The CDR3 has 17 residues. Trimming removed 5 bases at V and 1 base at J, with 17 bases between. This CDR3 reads CASSPSLGSRNTGELFF. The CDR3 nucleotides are TGTGCCAGCAGCCCGTCGTTGGGTAGCAGGAACACCGGGGAGCTGTTTTTT.

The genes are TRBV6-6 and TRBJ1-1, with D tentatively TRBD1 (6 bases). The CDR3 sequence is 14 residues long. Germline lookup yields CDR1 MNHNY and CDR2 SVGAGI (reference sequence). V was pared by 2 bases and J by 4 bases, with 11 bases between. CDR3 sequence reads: CASSYKQGSTEAFF. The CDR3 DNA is TGTGCCAGCAGTTACAAGCAGGGGAGCACTGAAGCTTTCTTT.

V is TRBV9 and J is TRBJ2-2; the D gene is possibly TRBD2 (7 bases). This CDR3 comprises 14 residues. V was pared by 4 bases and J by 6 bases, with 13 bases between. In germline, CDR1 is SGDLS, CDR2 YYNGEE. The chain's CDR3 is CASSPPGGSGELFF. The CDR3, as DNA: TGTGCCAGCAGCCCACCGGGGGGCTCCGGGGAGCTGTTTTTT.